One sample yielded the 9 T cell receptor beta chains listed below, sequenced in a study of shared clonotypes between healthy human individuals. TCRdb's table, derived via immunoSEQ multiplex PCR, lists solely in-frame clones and lacks some. The table lists roughly 2.5 million clones, approximately 90% of them singletons. Sequenced: naive CD4+ T cells sorted from blood. Subset indicated: CD45RA+ positively selected. The receptors originated from a man between 18 and 35 years old in good health.

The CDR3 protein is CASSLEAGNTEAFF. The CDR3, as DNA: TGTGCCAGCAGCTTAGAAGCGGGGAACACTGAAGCTTTCTTT. The chain employs TRBV7-8 and TRBJ1-1; D is unresolved. The V end lost 1 base, the J end lost 1 base, and 7 bases lay between the germline ends. The CDR3 is 14 amino acids. Per the germline V gene, CDR1 is SGHVS and CDR2 is FQNEAQ.

As concerns this clone: Other DNA sequences in the sample encode the same CDR3. The chain has TRBV18 and TRBJ2-5, with no clear D. V gave up 2 bases and J gave up 2 bases, with 6 bases separating them. This CDR3 comprises 13 residues. CDR1 KGHSH and CDR2 LQKENI come from the germline V gene. The CDR3 sequence: CASSPGEQETQYF. In DNA form, the CDR3 reads TGTGCCAGCTCACCAGGCGAACAAGAGACCCAGTACTTC.

This chain connects TRBV21-1 to TRBJ2-2. TRBV21-1 is a pseudogene. The CDR3 is 15 residues long. This CDR3 is CASRDSGAPPGELFF. The CDR3 bases are TGTGCCAGCAGGGACTCGGGGGCGCCTCCCGGGGAGCTGTTTTTT.

V gene TRBV2 combines with J gene TRBJ1-5, with TRBD1 as a possible D gene (5 bases). V was clipped by 4 bases and J by 5 bases, with 9 bases between them. The CDR3 contains 13 residues. Germline CDR1 and CDR2: SNHLY and FYNNEI. Here the CDR3 reads CASSGGGDQPQHF. CDR3 DNA: TGTGCCAGCAGTGGGGGGGGAGATCAGCCCCAGCATTTT.

This rearrangement joins TRBV6-1 to TRBJ2-1; 11 nucleotides align to TRBD2. The CDR3 is made up of 15 amino acids. CDR1 and CDR2 (germline): MNHNS, SASEGT. V was clipped by 3 bases and J by 8 bases; unmatched bases: 6. Written as DNA, the CDR3 is TGTGCCAGCAGTGATAAGACTAGCGGGACAGATGAGCAGTTCTTC. It encodes CASSDKTSGTDEQFF.

This clone came up a few times. The genes are TRBV5-6 and TRBJ1-6; no definite D call. The length of the CDR3 is 14 residues. The germline V and J ends were trimmed by 2 bases and 7 bases, with 10 bases remaining between them. Germline V gene data show CDR1 as SGHDT and CDR2 as YYEEEE. CDR3 in DNA: TGTGCCAGCAGCTTTTTTTACCAAAATTCACCCCTCCACTTT. It translates to CASSFFYQNSPLHF.

For the CDR3, the DNA is TGTGCCAGCTCACCACAAGTGGAGAACACTGAAGCTTTCTTT. It translates to CASSPQVENTEAFF. The rearrangement links TRBV18 to TRBJ1-1; D is ambiguous. This CDR3 is 14 amino acids long. CDR1 and CDR2 (germline): KGHSH, LQKENI. V was cut by 1 base and J by 1 base, with 7 bases left in between.

For the CDR3, the DNA is TGCGCCAGCAGCTTACAGGGATACTCCTATAATTCACCCCTCCACTTT. Amino acids: CASSLQGYSYNSPLHF. The chain has TRBV5-1 and TRBJ1-6, with D maybe TRBD1 (6 bases). Looked up from germline, CDR1 is SGHRS and CDR2 is YFSETQ. V was cut by 2 bases and J by 0 bases, with 9 bases left in between. The CDR3 length is 16 residues.

The CDR3 bases are TGTGCCAGCAGCGCCAGAAGCGGGGGCTCCTACAATGAGCAGTTCTTC. Translated: CASSARSGGSYNEQFF. The genes are TRBV5-6 and TRBJ2-1; 8 nucleotides line up with TRBD2. This CDR3 contains 16 residues. Looked up from germline, CDR1 is SGHDT and CDR2 is YYEEEE. The trim removed 4 bases at V and 0 bases at J, leaving 6 bases unmatched.